What follows describes a single T cell receptor (beta chain). The PCR ran on 60 Vbeta and 13 Jbeta primers. Using immunoSEQ multiplex PCR, the repertoire was profiled, and TCRdb retains in-frame clones only, with some absent. The table lists fewer than 200,000 clones, approximately 80% of them singletons, with roughly 7.5% in the top ten. The data were obtained in a study of cytomegalovirus exposure and HLA in healthy donors. Turning to the study itself: Roughly 180 million T cells yielded more than 95 million unique TCR beta sequences, as an earlier analysis found. HLA-typed donors were the source of about 85 million unique TCRs, which an early data release held.

The CDR3 is made up of 15 amino acids. Between the trimmed V and J ends, which lost 4 bases and 5 bases, there was a span of 18 bases. CDR1 and CDR2 from the germline V gene are SGDLS and YYNGEE. The sequenced material came from PBMCs. The TCR originated in a woman in her 30s in good health and CMV-seropositive. The V gene is TRBV9, the J gene TRBJ2-5, with D perhaps matching TRBD1 (6 bases). In DNA form, the CDR3 reads TGTGCCAGCAGCATCAGGCCAGGGGTAATGGAGACCCAGTACTTC. It is translated as CASSIRPGVMETQYF.